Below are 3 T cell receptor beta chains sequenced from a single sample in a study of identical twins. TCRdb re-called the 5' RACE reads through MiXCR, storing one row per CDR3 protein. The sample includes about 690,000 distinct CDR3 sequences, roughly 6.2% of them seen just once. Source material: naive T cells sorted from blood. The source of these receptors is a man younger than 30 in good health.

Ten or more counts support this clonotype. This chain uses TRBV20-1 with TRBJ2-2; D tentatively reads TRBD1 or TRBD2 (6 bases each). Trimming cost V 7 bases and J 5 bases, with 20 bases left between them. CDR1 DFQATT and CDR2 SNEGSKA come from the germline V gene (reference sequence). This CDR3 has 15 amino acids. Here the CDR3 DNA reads TGCAGTGGGACCCGGGGGCAGACGAGAACCGGGGAGCTGTTTTTT. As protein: CSGTRGQTRTGELFF.

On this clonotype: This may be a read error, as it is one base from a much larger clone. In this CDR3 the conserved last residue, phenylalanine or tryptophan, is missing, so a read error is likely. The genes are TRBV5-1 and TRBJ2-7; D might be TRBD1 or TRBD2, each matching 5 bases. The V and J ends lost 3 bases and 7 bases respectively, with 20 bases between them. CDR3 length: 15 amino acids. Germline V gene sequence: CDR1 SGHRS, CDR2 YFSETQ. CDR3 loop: CASSWDGGLLREQYS. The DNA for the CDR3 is TGCGCCAGCAGCTGGGACGGTGGGCTGTTGAGGGAGCAGTACTCC.

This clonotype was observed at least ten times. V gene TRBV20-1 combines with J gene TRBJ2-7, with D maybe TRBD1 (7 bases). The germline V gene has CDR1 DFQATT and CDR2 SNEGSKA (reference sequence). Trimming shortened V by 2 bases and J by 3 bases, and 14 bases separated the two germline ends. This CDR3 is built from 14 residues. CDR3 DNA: TGCAGTGCTAGATCCTCAGGGGGACTCTACGAGCAGTACGTC. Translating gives CSARSSGGLYEQYV.